These T cell receptor beta chains were read from a single sample in a study of CD8+ T cells in alopecia areata. The repertoire was sequenced with immunoSEQ multiplex PCR; TCRdb's copy has only in-frame clones and lacks some. The sample includes 160,000 or so clones, about two thirds of them seen just once. The sample was CD4+ T cells sorted from blood, taken at week 4, from a patient treated with tofacitinib. These receptor sequences come from a human donor with alopecia areata. The CDR3 runs from the conserved cysteine through the conserved F or W. Fields, in order: clone size, V gene, J gene, D gene, CDR3 protein, CDR3 DNA. A D gene is named only where the DNA matches it firmly. Clone sizes are given selectively: once, few, many, or a class where the clone is expanded.

>NA|TRBV9|TRBJ2-5|NA
CASSARGNQETQYF
TGTGCCAGCAGCGCGCGTGGGAACCAAGAGACCCAGTACTTC
>NA|TRBV5-1|TRBJ2-1|NA
CASSFQGSNNEQFF
TGCGCCAGCAGCTTCCAGGGGTCAAACAATGAGCAGTTCTTC
>NA|TRBV5-1|TRBJ2-1|TRBD2
CASSAGLAGPNEQFF
TGCGCCAGCAGCGCGGGACTAGCGGGGCCCAATGAGCAGTTCTTC
>NA|TRBV6-5|TRBJ2-2|NA
CASSSATGELFF
TGTGCCAGCAGTTCCGCCACCGGGGAGCTGTTTTTT
>many|TRBV29-1|TRBJ2-1|NA
CSASWGDSYNEQFF
TGCAGCGCCTCGTGGGGGGACTCCTACAATGAGCAGTTCTTC
>NA|TRBV30|TRBJ2-5|TRBD2
CAWSVLAGVQETQYF
TGTGCCTGGAGTGTACTAGCGGGGGTACAAGAGACCCAGTACTTC
>few|TRBV7-8|TRBJ1-2|NA
CASSLAKWGKGYGYTF
TGTGCCAGCAGCTTAGCGAAATGGGGGAAAGGGTACGGCTACACCTTC
>NA|TRBV9|TRBJ2-7|NA
CASSVGWGTYEQYF
TGTGCCAGCAGCGTCGGCTGGGGGACCTACGAGCAGTACTTC
>few|TRBV30|TRBJ1-4|NA
CAWRTGQSNEKLFF
TGTGCCTGGAGAACAGGACAGTCAAATGAAAAACTGTTTTTT
>few|TRBV7-2|TRBJ2-3|TRBD2
CASSLGERGDTQYF
TGTGCCAGCAGCTTAGGCGAGCGGGGGGATACGCAGTATTTT
>NA|TRBV5-6|TRBJ2-7|NA
CASSLRLEQYF
TGTGCCAGCAGCCTTCGGCTAGAGCAGTACTTC
>NA|TRBV4-1|TRBJ1-1|NA
CASSQPRARYTEAFF
TGCGCCAGCAGCCAGCCCCGGGCGAGGTACACTGAAGCTTTCTTT
>NA|TRBV29-1|TRBJ2-5|NA
CSVVVGGETQYF
TGCAGCGTTGTTGTGGGCGGGGAGACCCAGTACTTC
>NA|TRBV5-1|TRBJ2-3|NA
CASSLVSRTDTQYF
TGCGCCAGCAGCTTGGTGTCTCGCACAGATACGCAGTATTTT
>NA|TRBV27|TRBJ1-1|NA
CASSTGLNTEAFF
TGTGCCAGCAGTACGGGCCTGAACACTGAAGCTTTCTTT
>NA|TRBV9|TRBJ1-2|NA
CASSTPVYGYTF
TGTGCCAGCAGCACGCCGGTCTATGGCTACACCTTC
>NA|TRBV27|TRBJ1-1|TRBD1
CASRLETGRNTEAFF
TGTGCCAGCAGACTTGAGACAGGGAGGAACACTGAAGCTTTCTTT
>NA|TRBV4-3|TRBJ2-1|TRBD2
CASSQDTSGVNNEQFF
TGCGCCAGCAGCCAAGATACGAGCGGGGTGAACAATGAGCAGTTCTTC
>few|TRBV9|TRBJ1-1|NA
CASSPRPRDTEAFF
TGTGCCAGCAGCCCCCGACCTCGGGATACTGAAGCTTTCTTT
>NA|TRBV5-1|TRBJ1-4|NA
CASSLGQNEKLFF
TGCGCCAGCAGCTTGGGGCAGAATGAAAAACTGTTTTTT
>NA|TRBV5-1|TRBJ1-1|NA
CASSLEGRGTEAFF
TGCGCCAGCAGCTTGGAGGGGAGGGGCACTGAAGCTTTCTTT
>medium-sized|TRBV5-1|TRBJ2-1|NA
CASSQANEQFF
TGCGCCAGCAGTCAGGCGAATGAGCAGTTCTTC
>NA|TRBV30|TRBJ2-6|NA
CAWSVGSGANVLTF
TGTGCCTGGAGTGTTGGCTCTGGGGCCAACGTCCTGACTTTC
>NA|TRBV29-1|TRBJ2-1|NA
CSGAGTGTSLEQFF
TGCAGCGGGGCCGGGACGGGGACTTCGCTTGAGCAGTTCTTC
>NA|TRBV25-1|TRBJ2-4|NA
CASWDAFKNIQYF
TGTGCCAGCTGGGACGCCTTCAAAAACATTCAGTACTTC
>NA|TRBV4-3|TRBJ1-2|NA
CASSQDTLRGYTF
TGCGCCAGCAGCCAAGATACCCTTAGGGGCTACACCTTC
>NA|TRBV27|TRBJ1-2|NA
CASSPGRSYGYTF
TGTGCCAGCAGTCCCGGGCGGAGCTATGGCTACACCTTC
>few|TRBV29-1|TRBJ2-5|NA
CSVVEGSVQTQYF
TGCAGCGTTGTAGAAGGTAGCGTCCAGACCCAGTACTTC
>NA|TRBV5-1|TRBJ2-1|NA
CASSKGSYNEQFF
TGCGCCAGCAGCAAGGGGTCTTACAATGAGCAGTTCTTC
>NA|TRBV7-2|TRBJ2-3|NA
CASSSRAGDTQYF
TGTGCCAGCAGCTCACGGGCCGGCGATACGCAGTATTTT
>few|TRBV18|TRBJ1-5|NA
CASSPVMGTLGNQPQHF
TGTGCCAGCTCACCCGTAATGGGGACACTTGGAAATCAGCCCCAGCATTTT